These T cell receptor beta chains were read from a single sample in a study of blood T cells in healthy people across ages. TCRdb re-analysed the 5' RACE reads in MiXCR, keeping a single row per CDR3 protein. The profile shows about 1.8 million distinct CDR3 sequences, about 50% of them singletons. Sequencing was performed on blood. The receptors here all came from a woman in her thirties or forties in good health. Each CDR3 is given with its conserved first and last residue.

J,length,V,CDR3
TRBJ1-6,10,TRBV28,CASARRILHF
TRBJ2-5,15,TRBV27,CASSPQGIMGETQYF
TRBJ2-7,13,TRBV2,CASSRQLIYEQYF
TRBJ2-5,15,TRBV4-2,CASSHSSGIQETQYF
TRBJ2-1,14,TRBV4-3,CASSQRQGTETQFF
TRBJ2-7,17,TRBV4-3,CASSSRLAGVLTYEQYF
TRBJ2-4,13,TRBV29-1,CSALGRAKNIQYF
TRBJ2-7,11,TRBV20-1,CSARDLYEQYF
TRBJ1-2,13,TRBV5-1,CASSQQAPWIHTF
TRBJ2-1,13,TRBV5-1,CASGLRGVDEQFF
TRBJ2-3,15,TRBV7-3,CASSPGGVTTDTQYF